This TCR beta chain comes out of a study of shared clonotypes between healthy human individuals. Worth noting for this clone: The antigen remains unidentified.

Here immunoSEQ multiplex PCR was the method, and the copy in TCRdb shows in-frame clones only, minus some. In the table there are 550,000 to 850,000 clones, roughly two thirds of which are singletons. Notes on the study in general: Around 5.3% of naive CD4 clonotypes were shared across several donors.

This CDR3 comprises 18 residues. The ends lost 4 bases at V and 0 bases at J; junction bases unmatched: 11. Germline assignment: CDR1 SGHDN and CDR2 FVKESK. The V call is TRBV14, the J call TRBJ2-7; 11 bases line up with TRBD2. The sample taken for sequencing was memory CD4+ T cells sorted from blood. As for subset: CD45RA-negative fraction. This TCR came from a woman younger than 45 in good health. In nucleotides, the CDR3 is TGTGCCAGCAGCCTGGGACTAGCGGCCCCCGGGAGCTCCTACGAGCAGTACTTC. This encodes CASSLGLAAPGSSYEQYF.